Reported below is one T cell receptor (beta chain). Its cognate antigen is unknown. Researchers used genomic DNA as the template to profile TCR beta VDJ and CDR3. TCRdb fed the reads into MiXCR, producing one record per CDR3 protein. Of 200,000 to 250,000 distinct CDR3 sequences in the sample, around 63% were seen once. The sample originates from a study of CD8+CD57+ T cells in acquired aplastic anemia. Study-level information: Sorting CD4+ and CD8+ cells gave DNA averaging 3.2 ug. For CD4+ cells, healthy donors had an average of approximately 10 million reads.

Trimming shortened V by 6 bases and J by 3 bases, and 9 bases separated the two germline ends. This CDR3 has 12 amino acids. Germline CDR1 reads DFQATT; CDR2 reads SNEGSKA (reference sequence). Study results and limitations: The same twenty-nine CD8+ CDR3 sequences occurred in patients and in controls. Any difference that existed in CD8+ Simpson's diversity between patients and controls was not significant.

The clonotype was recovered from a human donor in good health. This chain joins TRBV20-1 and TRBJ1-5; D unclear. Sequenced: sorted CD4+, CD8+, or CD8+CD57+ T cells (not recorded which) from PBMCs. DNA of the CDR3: TGCAGTGCCGGACGGTTCAATCAGCCCCAGCATTTT. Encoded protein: CSAGRFNQPQHF.